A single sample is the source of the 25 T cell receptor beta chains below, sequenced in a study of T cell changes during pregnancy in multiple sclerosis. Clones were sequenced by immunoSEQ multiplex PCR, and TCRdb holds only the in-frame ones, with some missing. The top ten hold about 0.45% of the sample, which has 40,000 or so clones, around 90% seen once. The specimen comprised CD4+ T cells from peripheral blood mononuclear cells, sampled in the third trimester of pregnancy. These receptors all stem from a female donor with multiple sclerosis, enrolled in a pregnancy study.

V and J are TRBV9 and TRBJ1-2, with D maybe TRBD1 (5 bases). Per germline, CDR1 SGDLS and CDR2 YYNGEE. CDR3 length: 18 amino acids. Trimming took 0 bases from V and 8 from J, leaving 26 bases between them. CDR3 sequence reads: CASSVVTGDFTASKGYTF. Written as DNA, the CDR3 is TGTGCCAGCAGCGTAGTAACAGGCGACTTCACGGCCTCTAAGGGCTACACCTTC.

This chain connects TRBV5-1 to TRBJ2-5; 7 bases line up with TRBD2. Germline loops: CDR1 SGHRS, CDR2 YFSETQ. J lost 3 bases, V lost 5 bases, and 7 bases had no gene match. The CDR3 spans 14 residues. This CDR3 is CASRGDYLKETQYF. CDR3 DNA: TGCGCCAGCAGGGGGGACTATTTGAAAGAGACCCAGTACTTC.

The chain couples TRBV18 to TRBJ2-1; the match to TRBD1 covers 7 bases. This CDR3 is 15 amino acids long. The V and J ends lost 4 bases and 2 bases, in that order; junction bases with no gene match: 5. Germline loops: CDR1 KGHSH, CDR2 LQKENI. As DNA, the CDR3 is TGTGCCAGCTCACGGGGACAGCCCACCTACAATGAGCAGTTCTTC. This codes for CASSRGQPTYNEQFF.

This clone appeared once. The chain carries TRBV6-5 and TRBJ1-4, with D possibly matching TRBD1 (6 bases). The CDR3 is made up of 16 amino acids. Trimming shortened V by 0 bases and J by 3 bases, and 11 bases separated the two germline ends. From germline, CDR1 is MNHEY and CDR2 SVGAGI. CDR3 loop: CASSYSNKGANEKLFF. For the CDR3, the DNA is TGTGCCAGCAGTTACTCGAACAAGGGGGCTAATGAAAAACTGTTTTTT.

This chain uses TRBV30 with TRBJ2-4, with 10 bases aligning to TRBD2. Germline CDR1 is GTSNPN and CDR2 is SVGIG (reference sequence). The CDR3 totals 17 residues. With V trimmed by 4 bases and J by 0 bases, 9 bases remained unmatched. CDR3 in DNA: TGTGCCTGGAACGGACTAGCGGAGCACCTAGCCAAAAACATTCAGTACTTC. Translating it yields CAWNGLAEHLAKNIQYF.

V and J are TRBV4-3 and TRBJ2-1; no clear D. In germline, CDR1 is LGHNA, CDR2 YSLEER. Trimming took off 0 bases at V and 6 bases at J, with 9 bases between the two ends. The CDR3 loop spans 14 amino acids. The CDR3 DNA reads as TGCGCCAGCAGCCAAGATTCTAGGCCCAATGAGCAGTTCTTC. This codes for CASSQDSRPNEQFF.

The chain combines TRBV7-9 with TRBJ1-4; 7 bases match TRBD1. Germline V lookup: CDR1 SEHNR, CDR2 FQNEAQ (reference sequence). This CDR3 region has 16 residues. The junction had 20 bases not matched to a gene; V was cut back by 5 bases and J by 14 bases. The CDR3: CASSLDLPTGLFLLFF. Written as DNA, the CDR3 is TGTGCCAGCAGCCTAGACCTTCCGACAGGGTTATTTCTGCTGTTTTTT.

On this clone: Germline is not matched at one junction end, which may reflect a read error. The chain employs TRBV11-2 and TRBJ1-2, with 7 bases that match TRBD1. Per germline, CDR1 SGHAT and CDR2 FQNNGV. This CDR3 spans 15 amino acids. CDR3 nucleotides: TGTGTCAGCAGCCGACAGGGAACGACCAACTATGGCTACACCTTC. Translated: CVSSRQGTTNYGYTF.

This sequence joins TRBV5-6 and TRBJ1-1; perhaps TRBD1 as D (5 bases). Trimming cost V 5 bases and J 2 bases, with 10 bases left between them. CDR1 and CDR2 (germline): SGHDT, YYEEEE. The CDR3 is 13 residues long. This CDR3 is CASRKDINTEAFF. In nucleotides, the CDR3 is TGTGCCAGCAGGAAGGACATTAACACTGAAGCTTTCTTT. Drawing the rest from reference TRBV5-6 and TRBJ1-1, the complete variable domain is DAGVTQSPTHLIKTRGQQVTLRCSPKSGHDTVSWYQQALGQGPQFIFQYYEEEERQRGNFPDRFSGHQFPNYSSELNVNALLLGDSALYLCASRKDINTEAFFGQGTRLTVV.

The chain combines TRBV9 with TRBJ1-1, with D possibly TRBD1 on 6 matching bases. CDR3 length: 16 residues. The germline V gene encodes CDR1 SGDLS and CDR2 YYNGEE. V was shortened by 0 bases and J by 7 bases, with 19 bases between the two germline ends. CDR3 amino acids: CASSVGGAIGDIEAFF. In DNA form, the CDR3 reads TGTGCCAGCAGCGTAGGGGGAGCGATAGGGGACATTGAAGCTTTCTTT.

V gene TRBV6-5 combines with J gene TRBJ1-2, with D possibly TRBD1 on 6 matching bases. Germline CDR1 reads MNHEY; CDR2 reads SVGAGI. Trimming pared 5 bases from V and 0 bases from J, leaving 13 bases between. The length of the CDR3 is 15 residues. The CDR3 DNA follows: TGTGCCAGCAGTACAAGACAGGCAACTAACTATGGCTACACCTTC. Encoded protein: CASSTRQATNYGYTF.

CDR3 in amino acids: CASSSRTGGSTEAFF. Written as DNA, the CDR3 is TGTGCCAGCAGTTCCCGGACAGGGGGCAGCACTGAAGCTTTCTTT. J is TRBJ1-1 and V is TRBV6-5; 11 nucleotides match TRBD1. The CDR3 length is 15 residues. The V segment lost 4 bases and the J segment 4 bases; nucleotides outside the gene matches: 5. The V gene's germline CDR1 is MNHEY and CDR2 SVGAGI.

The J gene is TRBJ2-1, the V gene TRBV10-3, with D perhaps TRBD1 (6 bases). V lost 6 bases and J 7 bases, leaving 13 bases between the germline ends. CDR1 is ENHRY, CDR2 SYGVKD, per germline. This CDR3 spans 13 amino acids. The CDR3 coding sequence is TGTGCCATCAGCCCCGGGACATATAATGAGCAGTTCTTC. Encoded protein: CAISPGTYNEQFF.

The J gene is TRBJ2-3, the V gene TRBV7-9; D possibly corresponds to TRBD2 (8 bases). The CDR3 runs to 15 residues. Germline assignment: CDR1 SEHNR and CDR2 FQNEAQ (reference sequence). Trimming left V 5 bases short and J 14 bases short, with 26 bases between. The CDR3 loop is CASSVAQGGSGKMYF. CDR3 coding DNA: TGTGCCAGCAGCGTCGCTCAGGGGGGTAGCGGGAAAATGTATTTT.

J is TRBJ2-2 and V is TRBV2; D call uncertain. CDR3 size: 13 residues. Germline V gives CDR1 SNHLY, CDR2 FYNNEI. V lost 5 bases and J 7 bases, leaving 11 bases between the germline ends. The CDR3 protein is CASSLVKFGELFF. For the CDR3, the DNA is TGTGCCAGCAGTCTCGTTAAATTCGGGGAGCTGTTTTTT.

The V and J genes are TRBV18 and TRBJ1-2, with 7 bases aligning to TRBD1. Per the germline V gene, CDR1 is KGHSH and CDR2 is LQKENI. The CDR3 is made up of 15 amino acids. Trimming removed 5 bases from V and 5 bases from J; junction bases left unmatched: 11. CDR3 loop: CASSLGQPPIYGYTF. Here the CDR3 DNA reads TGTGCCAGCTCATTGGGACAGCCGCCGATTTATGGCTACACCTTC. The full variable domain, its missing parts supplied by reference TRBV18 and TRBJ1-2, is NAGVMQNPRHLVRRRGQEARLRCSPMKGHSHVYWYRQLPEEGLKFMVYLQKENIIDESGMPKERFSAEFPKEGPSILRIQQVVRGDSAAYFCASSLGQPPIYGYTFGSGTRLTVV.

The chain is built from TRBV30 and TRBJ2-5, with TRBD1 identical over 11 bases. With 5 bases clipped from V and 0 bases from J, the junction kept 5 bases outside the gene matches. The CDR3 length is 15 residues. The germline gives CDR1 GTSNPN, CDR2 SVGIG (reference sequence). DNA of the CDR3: TGTGCCTGGGTCCGGGACAGGGGGTACCAAGAGACCCAGTACTTC. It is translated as CAWVRDRGYQETQYF.

The CDR3 coding sequence is TGTGCCAGCAGCTTTGGGACAGGGCTGGAAAAACTGTTTTTT. Its protein is CASSFGTGLEKLFF. The chain joins TRBV7-9 to TRBJ1-4, with 9 bases aligning to TRBD1. The CDR3 is 14 amino acids. Germline lookup yields CDR1 SEHNR and CDR2 FQNEAQ (reference sequence). Trimming removed 3 bases from V and 8 bases from J; junction bases left unmatched: 4.

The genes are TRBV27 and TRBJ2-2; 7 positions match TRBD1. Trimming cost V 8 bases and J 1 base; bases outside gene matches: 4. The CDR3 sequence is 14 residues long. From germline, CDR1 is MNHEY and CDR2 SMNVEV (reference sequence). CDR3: CASLRQGNTGELFF. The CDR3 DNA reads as TGTGCCAGCCTTAGACAGGGGAACACCGGGGAGCTGTTTTTT.

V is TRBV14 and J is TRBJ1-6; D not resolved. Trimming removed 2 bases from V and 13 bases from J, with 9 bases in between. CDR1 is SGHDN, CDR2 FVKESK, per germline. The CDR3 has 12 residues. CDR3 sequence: CASSQTPRPLHF. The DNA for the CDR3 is TGTGCCAGCAGCCAAACCCCTCGGCCCCTCCACTTT. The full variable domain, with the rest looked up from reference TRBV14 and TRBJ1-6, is EAGVTQFPSHSVIEKGQTVTLRCDPISGHDNLYWYRRVMGKEIKFLLHFVKESKQDESGMPNNRFLAERTGGTYSTLKVQPAELEDSGVYFCASSQTPRPLHFGNGTRLTVT.

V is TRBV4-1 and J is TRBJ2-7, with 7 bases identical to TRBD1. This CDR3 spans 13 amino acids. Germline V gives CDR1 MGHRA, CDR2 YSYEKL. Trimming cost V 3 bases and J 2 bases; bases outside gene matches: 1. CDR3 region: CASSHQGAYEQYF. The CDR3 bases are TGCGCCAGCAGCCATCAGGGGGCCTACGAGCAGTACTTC.

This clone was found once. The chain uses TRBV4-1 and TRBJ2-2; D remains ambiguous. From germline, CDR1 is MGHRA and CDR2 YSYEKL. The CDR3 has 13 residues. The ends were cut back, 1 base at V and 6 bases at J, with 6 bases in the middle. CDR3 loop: CASSQVPAGELFF. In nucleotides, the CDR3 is TGCGCCAGCAGCCAAGTTCCGGCCGGGGAGCTGTTTTTT.

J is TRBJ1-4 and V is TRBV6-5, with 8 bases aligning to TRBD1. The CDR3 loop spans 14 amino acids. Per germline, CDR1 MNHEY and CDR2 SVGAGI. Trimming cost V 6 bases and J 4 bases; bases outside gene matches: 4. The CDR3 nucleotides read TGTGCCAGCAGCATGACAGGGGTTAATGAAAAACTGTTTTTT. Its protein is CASSMTGVNEKLFF.

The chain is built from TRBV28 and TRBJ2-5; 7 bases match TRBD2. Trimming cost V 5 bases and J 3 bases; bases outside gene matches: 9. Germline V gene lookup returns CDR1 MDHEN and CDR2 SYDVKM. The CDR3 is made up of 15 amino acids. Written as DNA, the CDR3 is TGTGCCAGCAGTACTTGGACTAGGTACAAAGAGACCCAGTACTTC. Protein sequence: CASSTWTRYKETQYF.

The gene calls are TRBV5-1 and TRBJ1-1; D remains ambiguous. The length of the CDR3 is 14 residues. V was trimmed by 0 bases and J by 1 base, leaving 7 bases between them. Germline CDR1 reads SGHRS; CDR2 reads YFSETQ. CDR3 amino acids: CASSLGLENTEAFF. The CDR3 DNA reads TGCGCCAGCAGCTTGGGACTGGAGAACACTGAAGCTTTCTTT. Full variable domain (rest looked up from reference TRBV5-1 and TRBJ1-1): KAGVTQTPRYLIKTRGQQVTLSCSPISGHRSVSWYQQTPGQGLQFLFEYFSETQRNKGNFPGRFSGRQFSNSRSEMNVSTLELGDSALYLCASSLGLENTEAFFGQGTRLTVV.